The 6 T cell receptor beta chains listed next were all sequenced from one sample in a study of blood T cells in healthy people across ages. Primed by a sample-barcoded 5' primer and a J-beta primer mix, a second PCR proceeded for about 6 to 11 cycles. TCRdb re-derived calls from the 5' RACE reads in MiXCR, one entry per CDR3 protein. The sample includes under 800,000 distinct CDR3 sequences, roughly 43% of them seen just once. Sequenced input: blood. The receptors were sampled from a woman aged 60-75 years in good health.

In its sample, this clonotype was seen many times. Here the CDR3 reads CASKGQGTTYEQYF. Written as DNA, the CDR3 is TGTGCCAGCAAGGGACAGGGAACCACCTACGAGCAGTACTTC. The chain carries TRBV6-5 and TRBJ2-7; TRBD1 agrees at 9 bases. J was trimmed by 2 bases and V by 7 bases; bases with no gene match: 6. The CDR3 runs 14 residues. Per germline, CDR1 MNHEY and CDR2 SVGAGI.

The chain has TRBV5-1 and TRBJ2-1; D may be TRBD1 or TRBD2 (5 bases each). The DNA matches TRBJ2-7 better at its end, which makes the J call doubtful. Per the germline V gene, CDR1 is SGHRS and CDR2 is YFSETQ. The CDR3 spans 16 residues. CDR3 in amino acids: CASSLGQRSSYNEQYF. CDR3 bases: TGCGCCAGCAGCTTGGGACAGCGGAGCTCCTACAATGAGCAGTACTTC.

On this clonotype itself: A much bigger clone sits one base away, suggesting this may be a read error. CDR3 sequence reads: CASSRRSEQYF. The CDR3 DNA reads as TGTGCCAGCAGCCGTCGTTCCGAGCAGTACTTC. V is TRBV14 and J is TRBJ2-7; D remains unclear. This CDR3 comprises 11 residues. Germline CDR1 and CDR2: SGHDN and FVKESK. V was cut by 4 bases and J by 6 bases, with 7 bases left in between.

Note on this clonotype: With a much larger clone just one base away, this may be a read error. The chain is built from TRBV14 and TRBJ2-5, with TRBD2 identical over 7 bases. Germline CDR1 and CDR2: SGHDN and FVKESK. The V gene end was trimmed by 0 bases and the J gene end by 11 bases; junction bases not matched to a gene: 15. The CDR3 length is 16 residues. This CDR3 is CASSQDLGTNYNEQYF. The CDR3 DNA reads TGTGCCAGCAGCCAAGACCTCGGGACTAACTACAATGAGCAGTACTTC.

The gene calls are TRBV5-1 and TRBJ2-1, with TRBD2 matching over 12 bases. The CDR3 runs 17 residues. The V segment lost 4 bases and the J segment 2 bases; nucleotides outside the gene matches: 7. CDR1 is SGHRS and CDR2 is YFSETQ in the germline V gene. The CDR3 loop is CASSPATSGGTYNEQFF. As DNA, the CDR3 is TGCGCCAGCAGCCCCGCGACTAGCGGGGGCACCTACAATGAGCAGTTCTTC.

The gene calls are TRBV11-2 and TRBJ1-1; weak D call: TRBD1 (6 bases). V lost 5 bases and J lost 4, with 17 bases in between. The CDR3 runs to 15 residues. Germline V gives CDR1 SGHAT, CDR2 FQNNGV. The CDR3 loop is CASSLARGRGTEAFF. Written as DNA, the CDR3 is TGTGCCAGCAGCCTAGCCAGGGGCCGGGGCACTGAAGCTTTCTTT.